A selection of T cell receptor beta chains follows, all from one sample in a study of T-cell memory formation after mild COVID-19. MiXCR was run by TCRdb on the 5' RACE reads, yielding one entry per CDR3 protein. The sample holds 200,000 to 250,000 distinct CDR3 sequences, roughly a tenth seen once. The source material was PBMCs or a T cell subset sorted from them (not recorded which). These receptors were taken from a man between 18 and 35 years old who had mild COVID-19 (a few samples of this study predate the infection). Cell type and time point are not known. Both conserved end residues are part of each CDR3. A D gene is named only where the DNA matches it firmly. Clone size is shown for a subset of rows, as once, few, many or a class of expanded clone.

j_gene: TRBJ2-5; d_gene: -; abundance: -; len: 14; v_gene: TRBV4-1; CDR3aa: CASSHNLYQETQYF; CDR3nt: TGCGCCAGCAGCCATAACTTGTACCAAGAGACCCAGTACTTC
j_gene: TRBJ2-2; d_gene: TRBD1; abundance: few; len: 14; v_gene: TRBV10-3; CDR3aa: CATRQGEETGELFF; CDR3nt: TGTGCCACCCGACAGGGCGAGGAAACCGGGGAGCTGTTTTTT
j_gene: TRBJ2-1; d_gene: -; abundance: -; len: 13; v_gene: TRBV29-1; CDR3aa: CSVGQDSYNEQFF; CDR3nt: TGCAGCGTTGGGCAGGACTCCTACAATGAGCAGTTCTTC
j_gene: TRBJ1-1; d_gene: TRBD1; abundance: many; len: 14; v_gene: TRBV7-6; CDR3aa: CASSQRTGGTEAFF; CDR3nt: TGTGCCAGCAGCCAGAGGACAGGGGGCACTGAAGCTTTCTTT
j_gene: TRBJ1-1; d_gene: -; abundance: -; len: 13; v_gene: TRBV3-1; CDR3aa: CASSQEQNTEAFF; CDR3nt: TGTGCCAGCAGCCAAGAGCAGAACACTGAAGCTTTCTTT
j_gene: TRBJ2-1; d_gene: TRBD2; abundance: few; len: 15; v_gene: TRBV6-2/TRBV6-3; CDR3aa: CASSFLAGAHNEQFF; CDR3nt: TGTGCCAGCAGTTTTCTAGCGGGGGCCCACAATGAGCAGTTCTTC
j_gene: TRBJ2-7; d_gene: -; abundance: few; len: 14; v_gene: TRBV23-1; CDR3aa: CASSPQGPGYEQYF; CDR3nt: TGCGCCAGCAGTCCTCAGGGGCCAGGGTACGAGCAGTACTTC
j_gene: TRBJ2-1; d_gene: -; abundance: few; len: 14; v_gene: TRBV10-2; CDR3aa: CASSEPSSYNEQFF; CDR3nt: TGCGCCAGCAGTGAGCCAAGCTCCTACAATGAGCAGTTCTTC
j_gene: TRBJ1-2; d_gene: -; abundance: -; len: 12; v_gene: TRBV6-6; CDR3aa: CASSYSFYGYTF; CDR3nt: TGTGCCAGCAGTTACTCGTTCTATGGCTACACCTTC
j_gene: TRBJ2-1; d_gene: -; abundance: -; len: 17; v_gene: TRBV7-9; CDR3aa: CASSLRTARLEYNEQFF; CDR3nt: TGTGCCAGCAGCTTAAGGACAGCGCGGCTGGAATACAATGAGCAGTTCTTC